These T cell receptor beta chains were read from a single sample in a study of blood T cell repertoires in COVID-19. Clones were sequenced by immunoSEQ multiplex PCR, and TCRdb holds only the in-frame ones, with some missing. The sample comprises tens of thousands of clones, around nine tenths of which are singletons, and 8% to 9.5% rests with the top ten. The sequencing input was peripheral blood. Receptor source: a man younger than 45 with acute or convalescent COVID-19. The CDR3 runs from the conserved cysteine through the conserved F or W. Each record gives: clone size, V gene, J gene, D gene, CDR3 DNA, CDR3 protein. D genes are given only for firm matches. Expanded clones are given a class, and other clones once, few, many or no size at all.

>-|TRBV4-1|TRBJ2-2|-
TGCGCCAGCAGCCCCCAAAGCCTTGCGAACACCGGGGAGCTGTTTTTT
CASSPQSLANTGELFF
>-|TRBV18|TRBJ1-1|-
TGTGCCAGCACCCTGGACGGAGGGGTGACTGAAGCTTTCTTT
CASTLDGGVTEAFF
>-|TRBV28|TRBJ1-5|TRBD1
TGTGCCAGCAGTATCTTAACAGGGGCCAATCAGCCCCAGCATTTT
CASSILTGANQPQHF
>-|TRBV19|TRBJ1-1|TRBD1
TGTGCCAGTAGTCAAGCTCCAGGGGGCGAGGCTTTCTTT
CASSQAPGGEAFF
>-|TRBV7-9|TRBJ1-1|-
TGTGCCAGCAGACGAATCACTGGAGGAGGCACTGAAGCTTTCTTT
CASRRITGGGTEAFF
>few|TRBV10-3|TRBJ2-2|TRBD1
TGTGCCATCAGTGGTTTCGGGACAGGCCTTGTTCGGACGAACACCGGGGAGCTGTTTTTT
CAISGFGTGLVRTNTGELFF
>-|TRBV27|TRBJ1-5|TRBD1
TGTGCCAGCAGTTTAGACGGGACAGTCAATCAGCCCCAGCATTTT
CASSLDGTVNQPQHF
>-|TRBV10-2|TRBJ1-1|-
TGCGCCAGCTCCAGGGTAGGCGAAGCTTTCTTT
CASSRVGEAFF
>-|TRBV27|TRBJ1-6|TRBD1
TGTGCCAGCAGACAGGGGTTTAATTCACCCCTCCACTTT
CASRQGFNSPLHF
>-|TRBV27|TRBJ2-2|-
TGTGCCAGCAGCCCGGGGGCCGGGGAGCTGTTTTTT
CASSPGAGELFF
>few|TRBV7-8|TRBJ1-2|-
TGTGCCAGCAGTTCAAAAGTCTTTCTGGACTCTGGCTACACCTTC
CASSSKVFLDSGYTF
>-|TRBV24-1|TRBJ2-5|-
TGTGCCACCAGTGATTTGGGCGGGGGCCGTCAAGAGACCCAGTACTTC
CATSDLGGGRQETQYF
>-|TRBV19|TRBJ2-1|-
TGTGCCAGTAACAGCGGCAGGGGCGATGAGCAGTTCTTC
CASNSGRGDEQFF
>-|TRBV5-1|TRBJ1-1|-
TGCGCCAGCAGCTTGCACACCAACAAGGGGACTGAAGCTTTCTTT
CASSLHTNKGTEAFF
>-|TRBV27|TRBJ2-5|TRBD2
TGTGCCAGCAGTGGGGGACTAGTGGGGATGGAGACCCAGTACTTC
CASSGGLVGMETQYF
>-|TRBV18|TRBJ1-6|-
TGTGCCAGCTCACCGGACAGCTCCTATAATTCACCCCTCCACTTT
CASSPDSSYNSPLHF
>few|TRBV11-2|TRBJ2-4|-
TGTGCCAGCAGCTTAGGGACGACCGCCGGGGACATTCAGTACTTC
CASSLGTTAGDIQYF
>-|TRBV7-8|TRBJ2-4|-
TGTGCCAGCAGCGCCAGTGCTAGCGTGCACATTCAGTACTTC
CASSASASVHIQYF
>-|TRBV19|TRBJ2-1|TRBD2
TGTGCCAGTAGTATAGATTTAACGGGACTAGCTCCGAATGAGCAGTTCTTC
CASSIDLTGLAPNEQFF
>once|TRBV7-8|TRBJ2-3|-
TGTGCCAGCAGCCCACTAGCTGTAGCCTCAGATACGCAGTATTTT
CASSPLAVASDTQYF
>-|TRBV28|TRBJ2-7|TRBD1
TGTGCCAGCAGACGGGGGACAGGGGGACGATACGAGCAGTACTTC
CASRRGTGGRYEQYF
>-|TRBV5-6|TRBJ2-2|-
TGTGCCAGCAGTAAAAACACCGGGGAGCTGTTTTTT
CASSKNTGELFF
>-|TRBV3-1/TRBV3-2|TRBJ1-1|-
TGTGCCAGCAGCCAGCGACCCGCGAGGACTGAAGCTTTCTTT
CASSQRPARTEAFF
>-|TRBV19|TRBJ2-5|-
TGTGCCAGTAGTATTGGGCAGGGGACGGAGACCCAGTACTTC
CASSIGQGTETQYF
>-|TRBV3-1/TRBV3-2|TRBJ2-1|TRBD2
TGTGCCAGCAGCCAAGAGGGCCTAGCGGGAGCTGGGGAGCAGTTCTTC
CASSQEGLAGAGEQFF
>-|TRBV6-5|TRBJ1-4|TRBD1
TGTGCCAGCAGTCCACAGACAGGGCGTGAAAAACTGTTTTTT
CASSPQTGREKLFF
>-|TRBV27|TRBJ1-2|-
TGTGCCAGCAGTCCCGGCGGGGGCTTCTATGGCTACACCTTC
CASSPGGGFYGYTF
>once|TRBV6-1|TRBJ2-7|-
TGTGCCAGCAGTGAAAAGGGGGTCCCCTACGAGCAGTACTTC
CASSEKGVPYEQYF
>-|TRBV5-6|TRBJ1-2|-
TGTGCCAGCAGCTTGGTTCAAGGGGCTTATGGCTACACCTTC
CASSLVQGAYGYTF
>-|TRBV28|TRBJ2-3|TRBD2
TGTGCCAGCAGTCTGATGACTAGCGGGATATTGGCAGATACGCAGTATTTT
CASSLMTSGILADTQYF
>once|TRBV30|TRBJ2-3|-
TGTGCCTGTCAGTTGGACAGTTCTAGCACAGATACGCAGTATTTT
CACQLDSSSTDTQYF
>-|TRBV1|TRBJ2-7|-
TGCACCAGCAGCCAAGATCGGCGACTAGCGGGGATACAGTACTTC
CTSSQDRRLAGIQYF
>-|TRBV25-1|TRBJ2-1|TRBD2
TGTGCCAGCAGTGCTACTAGCGGGAGGATGAATGAGCAGTTCTTC
CASSATSGRMNEQFF
>-|TRBV29-1|TRBJ2-1|TRBD2
TGCAGCGTTGCCCCGGGACTAGTTCCACAATTCAACAATGAGCAGTTCTTC
CSVAPGLVPQFNNEQFF
>-|TRBV3-1/TRBV3-2|TRBJ1-1|-
TGTGCCAGCAGCCTTTCAGGTAACACTGAAGCTTTCTTT
CASSLSGNTEAFF
>-|TRBV27|TRBJ2-7|TRBD2
TGTGCCAGCAGTTTTAGCGGGAGGGCCAGTTACGAGCAGTACTTC
CASSFSGRASYEQYF
>-|TRBV7-2|TRBJ2-2|-
TGTGCCAGCAGCTTCGACTTCAGCACCGGGGAGCTGTTTTTT
CASSFDFSTGELFF
>-|TRBV21-1|TRBJ2-7|-
TGTGCCAGCAGGCAGGGTACGGGTTACGAGCAGTACTTC
CASRQGTGYEQYF
>-|TRBV9|TRBJ2-2|-
TGTGCCAGCAGCGTGGAAGGACTATCGGACGCCGGGGAGCTGTTTTTT
CASSVEGLSDAGELFF
>-|TRBV12-3/TRBV12-4|TRBJ1-1|-
TGTGCCAGCAGCAAAGACATGAACACTGAAGCTTTCTTT
CASSKDMNTEAFF
>-|TRBV9|TRBJ1-5|-
TGTGCCAGCCCGGGAGGGTCCAATCAGCCCCAGCATTTT
CASPGGSNQPQHF
>-|TRBV15|TRBJ2-5|-
TGTGCCACCAGCACCCGGGTCCTTACCCAAGAGACCCAGTACTTC
CATSTRVLTQETQYF
>-|TRBV6-5|TRBJ2-5|TRBD1
TGTGCCAGCAGCCGAAACAGGGGGCCTGGAGAGACCCAGTACTTC
CASSRNRGPGETQYF
>-|TRBV5-1|TRBJ2-5|-
TGCGCCAGCAGCTTAGCAGGGATGGAGACCCAGTACTTC
CASSLAGMETQYF
>-|TRBV2|TRBJ2-2|-
TGTGCCAGCAGTGAAGTCGGCACCGGGGAGCTGTTTTTT
CASSEVGTGELFF